This T cell receptor beta chain was sequenced in a study of radiation and T cells in renal cell carcinoma. General study results and limits: Compared with controls, irradiated tumors had more, larger dominant CDR3 motifs. Only small tumor regions of roughly 1 g were sampled.

The CDR3 covers 14 residues. J gave up 3 bases and V 4 bases, and 6 bases lay outside the gene matches. The V gene's germline CDR1 is KGHSH and CDR2 LQKENI. TCRdb keeps only in-frame clones here, not all; method: immunoSEQ multiplex PCR. The table lists fewer than 25,000 clones, less than 55% of them singletons. Turning to this clone: Its antigen is currently unknown.

Treatment noted: treatment-naive control, cytoreductive nephrectomy. This clonotype was obtained from a human donor with renal cell carcinoma. The sequencing used tumor tissue, collected from a patient whose treatment was nephrectomy without radiotherapy. The V call is TRBV18, the J call TRBJ2-7; TRBD1 agrees at 7 bases. CDR3 in amino acids: CASSQGQRGYEQYF. As DNA, the CDR3 is TGTGCCAGCTCACAGGGACAGAGGGGCTACGAGCAGTACTTC. The variable domain in full, completed from reference TRBV18 and TRBJ2-7, reads NAGVMQNPRHLVRRRGQEARLRCSPMKGHSHVYWYRQLPEEGLKFMVYLQKENIIDESGMPKERFSAEFPKEGPSILRIQQVVRGDSAAYFCASSQGQRGYEQYFGPGTRLTVT.